Sequencing of this T cell receptor (beta chain) was carried out in a study of blood T cell repertoires in COVID-19. CDR1 and CDR2 (germline): SGHAT, FQNNGV. V shed 2 bases, J shed 0 bases, and the junction held 10 bases outside the gene matches. This CDR3 has 18 residues. The data were produced by immunoSEQ multiplex PCR, yet TCRdb's version contains in-frame clones alone and is incomplete. The sample lists around 160,000 clones; roughly 90% were seen once. The chain has TRBV11-2 and TRBJ2-3, with 8 bases identical to TRBD1. The clonotype comes from a woman aged 25 to 39 with acute COVID-19. The sequenced sample was PBMCs or T cells enriched from blood (not recorded which). CDR3 region: CASSLKPPGTGSTDTQYF. For the CDR3, the DNA is TGTGCCAGCAGCTTAAAGCCCCCTGGGACAGGTAGCACAGATACGCAGTATTTT.